Included here is one TCR beta chain sequence, with context. The data were obtained in a study of blood T cells in healthy people across ages. The V segment lost 2 bases and the J segment 7 bases; nucleotides outside the gene matches: 14. Germline V lookup: CDR1 MGHRA, CDR2 YSYEKL. This CDR3 has 17 amino acids. Sample-barcoded 5' priming and a J-beta primer mix drove a second PCR of roughly 7 to 11 cycles. TCRdb itself ran the 5' RACE reads through MiXCR, one entry per CDR3 protein. In the table there are some 560,000 distinct CDR3 sequences, over 25% of which are singletons. These same records also appear under a second study, on T cells of mothers and their children. Turning to that study: Evidence of persistent microchimeric T cell clones was absent.

Sample: blood. The clonotype originates from a boy aged 2 to 10 in good health. This sequence joins TRBV4-1 and TRBJ2-7; TRBD1 aligns across 10 bases. DNA of the CDR3: TGCGCCAGCAGCCAACCATTCCCCAGACAGGGGGCGGGAGAGCAGTACTTC. The encoded protein is CASSQPFPRQGAGEQYF.